Shown below are 24 T cell receptor beta chains from a single sample sequenced in a study of blood T cell repertoires in COVID-19. Measured with immunoSEQ multiplex PCR; TCRdb has only the in-frame clones, and not every one. The data contain 250,000 or so clones, almost 85% of them singletons. Material: peripheral blood. The receptors stem from a man aged 50-59 years with acute or convalescent COVID-19.

This clone is a singleton in its sample. One end of the junction varies from germline; a read error may be responsible. As DNA, the CDR3 is TGTGCCAGCAGTTACGGCGGGGGCTATTGGGACTTC. Translation gives CASSYGGGYWDF. The gene calls are TRBV12-3 or TRBV12-4 and TRBJ2-4; possible D gene TRBD2, 7 bases. This CDR3 comprises 12 residues.

The CDR3 spells CASSYLDTIGTEAFF. The CDR3 nucleotides are TGTGCCAGCAGTTACCTGGACACCATCGGCACTGAAGCTTTCTTT. The rearrangement joins TRBV6-5 to TRBJ1-1, with D perhaps TRBD1 (5 bases). Germline V CDR1 and CDR2: MNHEY, SVGAGI. V was cut by 2 bases and J by 4 bases, with 14 bases left in between. The CDR3 length is 15 residues.

The table lists this clone with many counts. The chain is built from TRBV6-5 and TRBJ2-1; D unclear. This CDR3 spans 15 amino acids. V was trimmed by 6 bases and J by 1 base, leaving 13 bases between them. CDR1 MNHEY and CDR2 SVGAGI come from the germline V gene. The CDR3 is CASSPTVKSYNEQFF. Here the CDR3 DNA reads TGTGCCAGCAGCCCCACAGTCAAATCCTACAATGAGCAGTTCTTC.

The V gene is TRBV6-5, the J gene TRBJ2-7, with 8 positions matching TRBD2. Unmatched junction bases numbered 8, after V lost 2 bases and J lost 5 bases. The CDR3 is 15 amino acids. Germline CDR1 MNHEY, CDR2 SVGAGI. CDR3 sequence reads: CASSYLRGERDEQYF. CDR3 coding DNA: TGTGCCAGCAGTTACCTGCGGGGGGAGAGGGACGAGCAGTACTTC.

J is TRBJ2-6 and V is TRBV28; no clear D. Trimming removed 5 bases at V and 0 bases at J, with 5 bases between. Germline loops: CDR1 MDHEN, CDR2 SYDVKM. CDR3 length: 14 residues. The CDR3 bases are TGTGCCAGCAGTAAATACTCTGGGGCCAACGTCCTGACTTTC. The encoded protein is CASSKYSGANVLTF.

The V and J genes are TRBV5-6 and TRBJ1-5; TRBD1 aligns across 7 bases. With 3 bases clipped from V and 5 bases from J, the junction kept 5 bases outside the gene matches. The CDR3 runs 14 residues. The V gene's germline CDR1 is SGHDT and CDR2 YYEEEE. CDR3 sequence (DNA): TGTGCCAGCAGCTCGAAGGACAGGTATCAGCCCCAGCATTTT. Translated: CASSSKDRYQPQHF.

This clone was seen only a few times. The J gene is TRBJ1-6, the V gene TRBV3-1 (or the pseudogene TRBV3-2); possibly TRBD1 for D (6 bases). The CDR3 consists of 14 residues. The germline gives CDR1 LGHDT, CDR2 YNNKEL (reference sequence). Trimming took off 4 bases at V and 8 bases at J, with 12 bases between the two ends. The CDR3 protein is CASSLAGGDSPLHF. CDR3 DNA: TGTGCCAGCAGCCTAGCTGGGGGCGATTCACCCCTCCACTTT.

V gene TRBV5-6 combines with J gene TRBJ2-7; 10 bases map to TRBD1. J was trimmed by 3 bases and V by 3 bases; bases with no gene match: 0. The germline V gene encodes CDR1 SGHDT and CDR2 YYEEEE. The CDR3 runs 13 residues. In DNA form, the CDR3 reads TGTGCCAGCAGCTGGACAGGGGGCTACGAGCAGTACTTC. Residues: CASSWTGGYEQYF. Using reference TRBV5-6 and TRBJ2-7 for the parts outside the CDR3, the full variable domain is DAGVTQSPTHLIKTRGQQVTLRCSPKSGHDTVSWYQQALGQGPQFIFQYYEEEERQRGNFPDRFSGHQFPNYSSELNVNALLLGDSALYLCASSWTGGYEQYFGPGTRLTVT.

This chain joins TRBV25-1 and TRBJ1-5, with D perhaps matching TRBD1 (6 bases). This CDR3 contains 14 residues. CDR1 and CDR2 (germline): MGHDK, SYGVNS. Trimming pared 6 bases from V and 6 bases from J, leaving 15 bases between. CDR3 residues: CASSEGKGGQPQHF. CDR3 coding DNA: TGTGCCAGCAGCGAAGGAAAAGGGGGTCAGCCCCAGCATTTT.

J is TRBJ2-3 and V is TRBV7-9; D is possibly TRBD2 (6 bases). Germline V gene lookup returns CDR1 SEHNR and CDR2 FQNEAQ (reference sequence). This CDR3 region has 14 residues. V was trimmed by 2 bases and J by 4 bases, leaving 10 bases between them. CDR3 region: CASSLTSPPDTQYF. In DNA form, the CDR3 reads TGTGCCAGCAGCTTAACTAGCCCCCCAGATACGCAGTATTTT.

This chain joins TRBV7-2 and TRBJ2-2, with D possibly matching TRBD2 (6 bases). The V end was cut by 2 bases, the J end by 7 bases, with 11 bases between. Looked up from germline, CDR1 is SGHTA and CDR2 is FQGNSA. This CDR3 has 14 residues. CDR3 protein: CASSLPWEDGELFF. The CDR3 bases are TGTGCCAGCAGCTTACCGTGGGAGGACGGGGAGCTGTTTTTT. The entire variable domain, with the rest obtained from reference TRBV7-2 and TRBJ2-2, is as follows: GAGVSQSPSNKVTEKGKDVELRCDPISGHTALYWYRQSLGQGLEFLIYFQGNSAPDKSGLPSDRFSAERTGGSVSTLTIQRTQQEDSAVYLCASSLPWEDGELFFGEGSRLTVL.

The rearrangement joins TRBV10-3 to TRBJ2-5; the D is unclear. The ends were cut back, 11 bases at V and 1 base at J, with 14 bases in the middle. The CDR3 runs 13 residues. Germline values: CDR1 ENHRY, CDR2 SYGVKD. The CDR3: CASSLTPQETQYF. Here the CDR3 DNA reads TGTGCCTCATCGCTAACCCCCCAAGAGACCCAGTACTTC.

Only one count was recorded for this clone. The rearrangement joins TRBV2 to TRBJ1-5; TRBD1 aligns across 9 bases. Trimming removed 5 bases from V and 3 bases from J; junction bases left unmatched: 8. This CDR3 spans 16 amino acids. From germline, CDR1 is SNHLY and CDR2 FYNNEI. This chain's CDR3 is CASSRRQGGYNQPQHF. As DNA, the CDR3 is TGTGCCAGCAGTCGACGACAGGGGGGTTACAATCAGCCCCAGCATTTT.

The chain recombines TRBV18 with TRBJ1-1, with 8 bases matching TRBD1. Germline lookup yields CDR1 KGHSH and CDR2 LQKENI. Losses at the gene ends were 2 bases for V and 3 bases for J; bases not matched to a gene: 8. The CDR3 is 16 residues long. This CDR3 is CASSPSAGGFDTEAFF. DNA of the CDR3: TGTGCCAGCTCACCATCCGCAGGGGGCTTTGACACTGAAGCTTTCTTT. The complete variable domain, with remaining parts taken from reference TRBV18 and TRBJ1-1, reads NAGVMQNPRHLVRRRGQEARLRCSPMKGHSHVYWYRQLPEEGLKFMVYLQKENIIDESGMPKERFSAEFPKEGPSILRIQQVVRGDSAAYFCASSPSAGGFDTEAFFGQGTRLTVV.

V is TRBV10-1 and J is TRBJ1-1, with 8 bases that match TRBD1. V gave up 4 bases and J gave up 2 bases; unmatched junction bases: 6. The CDR3 length is 15 residues. Germline V CDR1 and CDR2: WNHNN, SYGVQD (reference sequence). CDR3 DNA sequence: TGCGCCAGCAGTGTAAACAGGGGGGCCAACACTGAAGCTTTCTTT. Amino acid sequence: CASSVNRGANTEAFF.

This rearrangement joins TRBV12-3 or TRBV12-4 to TRBJ1-1; D possibly corresponds to TRBD1 (5 bases). The length of the CDR3 is 13 residues. Trimming pared 6 bases from V and 3 bases from J, leaving 11 bases between. The CDR3 loop is CASRHSGDTEAFF. CDR3 DNA: TGTGCCAGCAGACATTCGGGGGACACTGAAGCTTTCTTT.

This rearrangement joins TRBV2 to TRBJ2-7, with D perhaps TRBD1 (5 bases). The CDR3 extends over 13 amino acids. CDR1 SNHLY and CDR2 FYNNEI come from the germline V gene. The V end was cut by 11 bases, the J end by 2 bases, with 16 bases between. CDR3 loop: CAVTGANAYEQYF. CDR3 DNA: TGTGCCGTAACTGGGGCAAATGCCTACGAGCAGTACTTC.

This clone was seen a single time. This chain uses TRBV11-1 with TRBJ2-1, with D maybe TRBD2 (6 bases). CDR3 length: 13 residues. The germline V gene has CDR1 SGHAT and CDR2 FQDESV (reference sequence). V was cut by 6 bases and J by 4 bases, with 10 bases left in between. The CDR3, as DNA: TGTGCCAGCAGACCCGGGGGTTACAATGAGCAGTTCTTC. Its protein product is CASRPGGYNEQFF.

The chain recombines TRBV6-5 with TRBJ1-2, with a weak D call TRBD1 (5 bases). This CDR3 contains 12 residues. Germline loops: CDR1 MNHEY, CDR2 SVGAGI. V lost 7 bases, J lost 6 bases, and 12 bases lay in between. The CDR3 region is CASTSRADGYTF. DNA for the CDR3: TGTGCCAGCACGAGCAGGGCAGATGGCTACACCTTC.

V gene TRBV5-3 combines with J gene TRBJ2-5; 8 bases map to TRBD1. TRBV5-3 is assigned to the ORF class and has an uncertain function. Trimming removed 0 bases from V and 5 bases from J; junction bases left unmatched: 3. This CDR3 region has 14 residues. The CDR3 protein is CARSLGRGHETQYF. Here the CDR3 DNA reads TGTGCCAGAAGCTTGGGCAGGGGGCACGAGACCCAGTACTTC.

The chain employs TRBV19 and TRBJ2-7; D is possibly TRBD2 (6 bases). V shed 4 bases and J shed 3 bases, with 16 bases lying between them. Germline V lookup: CDR1 LNHDA, CDR2 SQIVND (reference sequence). The CDR3 length is 15 residues. CDR3 in amino acids: CASSTSSANRYEQYF. The CDR3 DNA follows: TGTGCCAGTAGTACTTCTAGCGCAAATCGCTACGAGCAGTACTTC.

This chain connects TRBV7-3 to TRBJ2-1; maybe TRBD1 (7 bases). V was shortened by 2 bases and J by 4 bases, with 12 bases between the two germline ends. The CDR3 consists of 15 residues. Germline CDR1 is SGHTA and CDR2 is FQGTGA. The CDR3 here is CASSLGAGQYNEQFF. The CDR3 nucleotides read TGTGCCAGCAGCTTAGGGGCGGGACAGTACAATGAGCAGTTCTTC. Full variable domain (rest looked up from reference TRBV7-3 and TRBJ2-1): GAGVSQTPSNKVTEKGKYVELRCDPISGHTALYWYRQSLGQGPEFLIYFQGTGAADDSGLPNDRFFAVRPEGSVSTLKIQRTERGDSAVYLCASSLGAGQYNEQFFGPGTRLTVL.

The gene calls are TRBV6-5 and TRBJ2-1, with a tentative D call TRBD1 (6 bases). This CDR3 is built from 14 residues. CDR1 is MNHEY, CDR2 SVGAGI, per germline. V was pared by 8 bases and J by 1 base, with 12 bases between. In nucleotides, the CDR3 is TGTGCCAGCGGCAACAGGGTTTCCTACAATGAGCAGTTCTTC. It encodes CASGNRVSYNEQFF.

The rearrangement uses TRBV2 and TRBJ1-1, with 7 bases that match TRBD1. This CDR3 contains 15 residues. Germline V gene lookup returns CDR1 SNHLY and CDR2 FYNNEI. V dropped 4 bases and J dropped 1; count of bases not matched to a gene: 6. The CDR3 region has the DNA TGTGCCAGCAGTGTCGAGGGGGCTGGGAACACTGAAGCTTTCTTT. Translating it yields CASSVEGAGNTEAFF.